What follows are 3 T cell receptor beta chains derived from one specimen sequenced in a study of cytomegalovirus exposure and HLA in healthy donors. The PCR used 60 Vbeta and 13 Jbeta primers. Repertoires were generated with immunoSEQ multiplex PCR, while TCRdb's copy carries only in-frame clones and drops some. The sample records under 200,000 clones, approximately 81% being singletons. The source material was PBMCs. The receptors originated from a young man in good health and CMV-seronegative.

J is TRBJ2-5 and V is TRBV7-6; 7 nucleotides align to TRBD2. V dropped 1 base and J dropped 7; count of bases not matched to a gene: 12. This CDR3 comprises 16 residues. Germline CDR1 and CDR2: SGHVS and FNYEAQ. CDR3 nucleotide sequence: TGTGCCAGCAGCTTAGTCGCGGGGGACCGGGCTCGGACCCAGTACTTC. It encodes CASSLVAGDRARTQYF.

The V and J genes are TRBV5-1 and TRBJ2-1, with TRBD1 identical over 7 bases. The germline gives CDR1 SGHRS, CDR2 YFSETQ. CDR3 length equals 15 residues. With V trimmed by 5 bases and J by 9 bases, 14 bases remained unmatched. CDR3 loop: CASRFSPITGVEQFF. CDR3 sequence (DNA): TGCGCCAGCAGGTTTTCCCCCATAACAGGGGTTGAGCAGTTCTTC.

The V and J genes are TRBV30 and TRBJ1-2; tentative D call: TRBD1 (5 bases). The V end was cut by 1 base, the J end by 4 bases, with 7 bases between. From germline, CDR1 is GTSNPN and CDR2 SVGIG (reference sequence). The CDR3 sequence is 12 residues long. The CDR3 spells CAWSGQLYGYTF. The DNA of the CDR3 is TGTGCCTGGAGTGGACAGCTCTATGGCTACACCTTC.